These 5 T cell receptor beta chains share one sample of origin, sequenced in a study of shared clonotypes between healthy human individuals. TCRdb's table, derived via immunoSEQ multiplex PCR, lists solely in-frame clones and lacks some. The profile covers about 480,000 clones, with roughly 79% appearing a single time and roughly an eighth taken by the ten largest. Sequenced sample: PBMCs. The receptors originated from a woman between 40 and 50 years old in good health. Some clones in this sample may be carry-over from other donors' samples.

This clone appeared once. V and J are TRBV7-9 and TRBJ2-2; TRBD1 matches at 7 bases. Unmatched junction bases numbered 10, after V lost 2 bases and J lost 7 bases. Per the germline V gene, CDR1 is SEHNR and CDR2 is FQNEAQ (reference sequence). The CDR3 contains 16 residues. CDR3 coding DNA: TGTGCCAGCAGCTTATCCGGGACAGTAAAGCACGGGGAGCTGTTTTTT. This codes for CASSLSGTVKHGELFF.

V is TRBV7-2 and J is TRBJ1-3, with D possibly being TRBD1 (5 bases). CDR3 size: 15 residues. The V gene's germline CDR1 is SGHTA and CDR2 FQGNSA. Deletions cut 5 bases from V and 4 bases from J, with 15 bases between. CDR3 nucleotides: TGTGCCAGCAGCCCCCTGGGGGTAAGCGGAAACACCATATATTTT. Translation gives CASSPLGVSGNTIYF.

The rearrangement links TRBV2 to TRBJ2-1; D not certain. The germline CDR1 and CDR2 sequences are SNHLY and FYNNEI. CDR3 length: 14 residues. V lost 2 bases, J lost 4 bases, and 9 bases lay in between. CDR3 in DNA: TGTGCCAGCAGTGAAAGGGCCCTTTACAATGAGCAGTTCTTC. This gives the protein CASSERALYNEQFF.

The chain carries TRBV11-2 and TRBJ2-6; D is perhaps TRBD1 (6 bases). The CDR3 contains 18 residues. Trimming took 4 bases from V and 0 from J, leaving 16 bases between them. Germline V lookup: CDR1 SGHAT, CDR2 FQNNGV. The CDR3 protein is CASSSTGHLISGANVLTF. Written as DNA, the CDR3 is TGTGCCAGCAGCTCGACGGGACACCTCATCTCTGGGGCCAACGTCCTGACTTTC.

There are a few counts of this clone. The rearrangement links TRBV6-5 to TRBJ2-2; D not certain. Germline assignment: CDR1 MNHEY and CDR2 SVGAGI. V dropped 8 bases and J dropped 5 bases, with 9 bases sitting between them. The CDR3 has 12 residues. CDR3 region: CASAIGTGELFF. CDR3 DNA: TGTGCCAGCGCTATTGGAACCGGGGAGCTGTTTTTT.